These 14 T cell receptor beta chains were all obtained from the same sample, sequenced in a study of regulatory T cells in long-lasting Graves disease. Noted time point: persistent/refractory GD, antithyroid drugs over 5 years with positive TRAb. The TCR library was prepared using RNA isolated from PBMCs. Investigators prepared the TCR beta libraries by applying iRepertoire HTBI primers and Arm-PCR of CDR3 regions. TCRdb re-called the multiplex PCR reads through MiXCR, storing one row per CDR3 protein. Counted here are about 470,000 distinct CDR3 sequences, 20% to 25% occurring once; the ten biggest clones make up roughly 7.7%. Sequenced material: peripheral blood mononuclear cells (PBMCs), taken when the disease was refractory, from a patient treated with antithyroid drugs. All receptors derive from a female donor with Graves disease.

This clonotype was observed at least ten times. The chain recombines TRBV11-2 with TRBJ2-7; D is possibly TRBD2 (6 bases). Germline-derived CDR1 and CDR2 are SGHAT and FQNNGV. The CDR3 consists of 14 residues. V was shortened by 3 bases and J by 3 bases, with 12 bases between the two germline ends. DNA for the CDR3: TGTGCCAGCAGCTTTGCGGGGAAGAACTACGAGCAGTACTTC. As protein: CASSFAGKNYEQYF.

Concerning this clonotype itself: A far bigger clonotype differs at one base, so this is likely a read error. In DNA form, the CDR3 reads TGTGCCGGCAGTGCAGTTATCCAAGAGACCCAGTACTTC. Translated: CAGSAVIQETQYF. The chain employs TRBV28 and TRBJ2-5, with D unclear. The CDR3 spans 13 residues. Germline values: CDR1 MDHEN, CDR2 SYDVKM.

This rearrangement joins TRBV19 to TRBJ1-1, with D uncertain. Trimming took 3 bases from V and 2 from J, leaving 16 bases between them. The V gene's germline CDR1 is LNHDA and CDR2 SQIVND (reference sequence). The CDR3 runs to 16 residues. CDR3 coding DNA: TGTGCCAGTAGTATTGCTGTGGGCAGACTAAACACTGAAGCTTTCTTT. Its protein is CASSIAVGRLNTEAFF.

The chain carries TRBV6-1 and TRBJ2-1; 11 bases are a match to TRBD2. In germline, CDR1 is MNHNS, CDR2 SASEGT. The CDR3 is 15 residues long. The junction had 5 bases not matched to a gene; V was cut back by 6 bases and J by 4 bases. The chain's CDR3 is CASRVTSGSYNEQFF. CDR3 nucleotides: TGTGCCAGCAGAGTCACTAGCGGGAGTTACAATGAGCAGTTCTTC.

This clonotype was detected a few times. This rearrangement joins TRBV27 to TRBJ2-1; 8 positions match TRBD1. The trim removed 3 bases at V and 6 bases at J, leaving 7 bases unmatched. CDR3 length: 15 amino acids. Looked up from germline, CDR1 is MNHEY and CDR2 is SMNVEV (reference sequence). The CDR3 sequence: CASSLWGTGFNEQFF. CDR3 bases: TGTGCCAGCAGTTTGTGGGGGACAGGCTTCAATGAGCAGTTCTTC.

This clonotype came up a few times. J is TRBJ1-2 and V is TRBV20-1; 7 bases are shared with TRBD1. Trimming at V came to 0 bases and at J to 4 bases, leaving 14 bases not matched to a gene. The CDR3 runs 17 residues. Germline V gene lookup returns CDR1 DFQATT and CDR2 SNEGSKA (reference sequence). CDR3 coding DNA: TGCAGTGCTAGAGATCTCCACCCCGGGACAGCACTCTATGGCTACACCTTC. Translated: CSARDLHPGTALYGYTF.

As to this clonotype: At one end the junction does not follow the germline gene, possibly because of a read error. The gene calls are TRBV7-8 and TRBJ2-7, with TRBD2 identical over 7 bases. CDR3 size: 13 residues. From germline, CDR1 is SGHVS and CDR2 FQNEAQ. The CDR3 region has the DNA TGTGCCAGCAGCGGGACTATTGGTTACGAGCAGTGCTTC. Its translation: CASSGTIGYEQCF.

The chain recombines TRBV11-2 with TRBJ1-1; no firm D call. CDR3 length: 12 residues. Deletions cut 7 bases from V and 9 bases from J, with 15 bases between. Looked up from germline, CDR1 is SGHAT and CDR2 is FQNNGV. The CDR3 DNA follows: TGTGCCAGCATTTCGCCAACAAAAAAAGCTTTCTTT. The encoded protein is CASISPTKKAFF.

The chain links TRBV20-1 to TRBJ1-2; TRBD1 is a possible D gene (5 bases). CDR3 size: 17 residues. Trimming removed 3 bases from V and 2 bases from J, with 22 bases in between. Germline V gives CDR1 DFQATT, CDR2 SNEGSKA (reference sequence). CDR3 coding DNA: TGCAGTGCTAGGGCCGGGGACCGGTCTGCGGGAAACTATGGCTACACCTTC. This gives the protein CSARAGDRSAGNYGYTF.

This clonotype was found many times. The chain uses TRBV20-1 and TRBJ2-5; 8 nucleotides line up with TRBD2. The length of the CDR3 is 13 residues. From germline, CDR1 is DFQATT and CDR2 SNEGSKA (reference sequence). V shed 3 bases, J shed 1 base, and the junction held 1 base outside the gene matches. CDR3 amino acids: CSASGGAQETQYF. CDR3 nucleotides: TGCAGTGCTAGCGGGGGGGCCCAAGAGACCCAGTACTTC.

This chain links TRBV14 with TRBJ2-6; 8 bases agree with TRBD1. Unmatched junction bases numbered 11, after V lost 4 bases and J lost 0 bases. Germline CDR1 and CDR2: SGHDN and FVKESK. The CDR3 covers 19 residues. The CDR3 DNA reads TGTGCCAGCAGCCCAGACGACAGGGGCTATACCTCTGGGGCCAACGTCCTGACTTTC. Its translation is CASSPDDRGYTSGANVLTF.

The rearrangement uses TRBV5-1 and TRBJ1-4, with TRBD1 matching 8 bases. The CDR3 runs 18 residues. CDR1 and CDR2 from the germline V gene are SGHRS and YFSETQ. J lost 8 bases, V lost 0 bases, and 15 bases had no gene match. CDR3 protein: CASSLEKGQEINGEKLFF. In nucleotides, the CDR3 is TGCGCCAGCAGCTTGGAAAAGGGACAGGAAATAAACGGGGAAAAACTGTTTTTT.

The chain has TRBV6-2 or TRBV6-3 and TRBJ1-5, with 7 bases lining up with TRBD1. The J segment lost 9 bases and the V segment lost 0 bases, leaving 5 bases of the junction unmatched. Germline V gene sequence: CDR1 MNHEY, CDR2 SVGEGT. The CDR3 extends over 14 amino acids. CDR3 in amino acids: CASSYSLGQPPQHF. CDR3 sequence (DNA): TGTGCCAGCAGTTACTCTCTGGGACAGCCGCCCCAGCATTTT.

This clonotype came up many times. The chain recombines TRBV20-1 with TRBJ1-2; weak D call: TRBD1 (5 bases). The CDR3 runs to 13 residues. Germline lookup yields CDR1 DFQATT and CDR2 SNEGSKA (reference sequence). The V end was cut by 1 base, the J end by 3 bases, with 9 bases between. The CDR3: CSARVSRDYGYTF. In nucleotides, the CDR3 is TGCAGTGCTAGAGTAAGCAGGGACTATGGCTACACCTTC.